The TCR beta chain described here comes from a study of blood T cell repertoires in COVID-19. Whole-study context: Specimens from acute and convalescent COVID-19 originated in the United States, Italy and Spain. The cDNA or gDNA used as material had been derived from T cells, B-cell-depleted T cells, or PBMCs.

The authors' processing: How many nucleated cells were present was estimated from reference gene primer amplification. Assay used: immunoSEQ multiplex PCR; TCRdb lists only in-frame clones, some missing. The DNA was the basis for D and trimming; V, J and clone size are from that table. The sample lists tens of thousands of clones, about 81% occurring once. Germline values: CDR1 LNHDA, CDR2 SQIVND (reference sequence). This CDR3 has 14 amino acids. J lost 4 bases, V lost 4 bases, and 4 bases had no gene match. Sequencing used peripheral blood. This sequence joins TRBV19 and TRBJ1-2; TRBD1 aligns across 9 bases. The sequence was collected from a man older than 75 with acute or convalescent COVID-19. The CDR3 bases are TGTGCCAGTAGTAGGGGACAGGGTCTCTATGGCTACACCTTC. This gives the protein CASSRGQGLYGYTF.